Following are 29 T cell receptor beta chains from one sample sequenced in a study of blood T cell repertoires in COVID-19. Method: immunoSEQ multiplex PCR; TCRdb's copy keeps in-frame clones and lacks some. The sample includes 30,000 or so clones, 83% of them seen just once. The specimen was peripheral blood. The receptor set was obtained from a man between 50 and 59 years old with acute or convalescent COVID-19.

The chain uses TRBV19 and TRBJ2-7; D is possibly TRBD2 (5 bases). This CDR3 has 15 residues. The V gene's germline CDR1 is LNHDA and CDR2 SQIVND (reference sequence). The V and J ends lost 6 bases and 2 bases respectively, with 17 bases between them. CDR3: CASSPFFGSPYEQYF. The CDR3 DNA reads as TGTGCCAGTAGCCCCTTCTTTGGGAGCCCCTACGAGCAGTACTTC.

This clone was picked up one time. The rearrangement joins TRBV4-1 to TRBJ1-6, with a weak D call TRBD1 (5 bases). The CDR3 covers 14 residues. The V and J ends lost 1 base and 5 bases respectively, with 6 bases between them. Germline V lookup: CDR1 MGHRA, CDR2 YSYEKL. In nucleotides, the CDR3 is TGCGCCAGCAGCCAAGTAGGGGATAATTCACCCCTCCACTTT. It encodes CASSQVGDNSPLHF.

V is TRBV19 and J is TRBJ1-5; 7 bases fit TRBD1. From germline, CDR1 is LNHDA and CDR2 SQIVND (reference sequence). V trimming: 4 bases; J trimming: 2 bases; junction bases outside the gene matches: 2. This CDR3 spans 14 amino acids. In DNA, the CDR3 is TGTGCCAGTAGTAATACAGGGGGCAATCAGCCCCAGCATTTT. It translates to CASSNTGGNQPQHF. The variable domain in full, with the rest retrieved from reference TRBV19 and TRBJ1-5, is DGGITQSPKYLFRKEGQNVTLSCEQNLNHDAMYWYRQDPGQGLRLIYYSQIVNDFQKGDIAEGYSVSREKKESFPLTVTSAQKNPTAFYLCASSNTGGNQPQHFGDGTRLSIL.

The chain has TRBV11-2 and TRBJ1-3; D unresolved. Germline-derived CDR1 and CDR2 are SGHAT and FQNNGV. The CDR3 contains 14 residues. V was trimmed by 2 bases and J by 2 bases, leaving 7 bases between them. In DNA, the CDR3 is TGTGCCAGCAGCTTATCTCTTACTGGAAACACCATATATTTT. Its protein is CASSLSLTGNTIYF.

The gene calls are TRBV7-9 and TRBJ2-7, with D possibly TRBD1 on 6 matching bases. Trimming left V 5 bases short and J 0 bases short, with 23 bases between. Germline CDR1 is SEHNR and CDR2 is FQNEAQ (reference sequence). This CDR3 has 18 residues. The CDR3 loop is CASSAWGPGRSISYEQYF. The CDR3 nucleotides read TGTGCCAGCAGCGCGTGGGGGCCCGGACGGAGTATCTCCTACGAGCAGTACTTC.

CDR3 DNA sequence: TGTGCCAGCTCACTCAGGACTGTTTCAACTAATGAAAAACTGTTTTTT. Translation: CASSLRTVSTNEKLFF. The genes are TRBV18 and TRBJ1-4; no clear D gene. The germline V gene encodes CDR1 KGHSH and CDR2 LQKENI. CDR3 length equals 16 residues. The germline V and J ends were trimmed by 4 bases and 0 bases, with 12 bases remaining between them.

The CDR3, as DNA: TGTGCCAGTCATGGGGGCGGGGGTTCTGGGCAGTACTTC. Amino acid sequence: CASHGGGGSGQYF. This chain links TRBV6-5 with TRBJ2-7; D might be TRBD2 (7 bases). This CDR3 region has 13 residues. With 9 bases removed from V and 9 bases from J, the gap between germline ends came to 21 bases. Germline values: CDR1 MNHEY, CDR2 SVGAGI.

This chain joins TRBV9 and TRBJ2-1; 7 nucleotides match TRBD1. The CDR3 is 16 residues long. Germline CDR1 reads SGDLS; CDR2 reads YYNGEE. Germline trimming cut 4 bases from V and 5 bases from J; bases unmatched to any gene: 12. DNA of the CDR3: TGTGCCAGCAGCCATGTCTCGGGACAGCAGAACAATGAGCAGTTCTTC. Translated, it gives CASSHVSGQQNNEQFF. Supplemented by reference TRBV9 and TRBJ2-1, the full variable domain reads DSGVTQTPKHLITATGQRVTLRCSPRSGDLSVYWYQQSLDQGLQFLIQYYNGEERAKGNILERFSAQQFPDLHSELNLSSLELGDSALYFCASSHVSGQQNNEQFFGPGTRLTVL.

The CDR3 region is CASRYPSSYNSPLHF. In nucleotides, the CDR3 is TGTGCCAGCAGATATCCGAGCTCCTATAATTCACCCCTCCACTTT. The gene calls are TRBV6-5 and TRBJ1-6; D is uncertain. The germline V gene has CDR1 MNHEY and CDR2 SVGAGI. This CDR3 contains 15 residues. The V end was cut by 6 bases, the J end by 0 bases, with 9 bases between.

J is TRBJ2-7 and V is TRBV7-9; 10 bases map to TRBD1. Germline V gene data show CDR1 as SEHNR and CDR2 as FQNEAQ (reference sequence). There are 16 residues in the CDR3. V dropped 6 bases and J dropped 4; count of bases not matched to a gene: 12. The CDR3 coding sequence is TGTGCCAGCAGGCAGGGACAGGGGCCCCACTCGTACGAGCAGTACTTC. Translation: CASRQGQGPHSYEQYF.

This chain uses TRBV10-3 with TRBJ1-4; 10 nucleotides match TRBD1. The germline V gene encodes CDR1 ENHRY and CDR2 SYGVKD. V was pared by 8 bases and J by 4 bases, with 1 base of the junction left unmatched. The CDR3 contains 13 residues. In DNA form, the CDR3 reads TGTGCCATCGGGACAGGGGTTAATGAAAAACTGTTTTTT. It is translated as CAIGTGVNEKLFF.

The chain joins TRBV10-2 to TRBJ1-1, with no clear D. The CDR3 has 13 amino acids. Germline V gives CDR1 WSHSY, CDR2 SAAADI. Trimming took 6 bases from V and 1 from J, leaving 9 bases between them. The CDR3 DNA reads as TGCGCCAGCAGGCCCGGGAGGAACACTGAAGCTTTCTTT. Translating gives CASRPGRNTEAFF.

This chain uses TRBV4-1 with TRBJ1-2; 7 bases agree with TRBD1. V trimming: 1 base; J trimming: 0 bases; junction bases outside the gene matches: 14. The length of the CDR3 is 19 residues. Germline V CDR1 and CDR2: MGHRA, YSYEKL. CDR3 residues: CASSQVSSSFGTANYGYTF. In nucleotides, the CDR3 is TGCGCCAGCAGCCAAGTGTCATCCTCGTTCGGGACAGCTAACTATGGCTACACCTTC.

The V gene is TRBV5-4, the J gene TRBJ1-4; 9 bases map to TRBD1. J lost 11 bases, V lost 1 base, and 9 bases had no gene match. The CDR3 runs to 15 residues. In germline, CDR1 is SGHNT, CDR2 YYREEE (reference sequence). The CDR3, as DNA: TGTGCCAGCAGCTTGAAGGGGACAGGGCAAGGGAAACTGTTTTTT. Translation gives CASSLKGTGQGKLFF. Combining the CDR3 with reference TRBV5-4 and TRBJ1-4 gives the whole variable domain ETGVTQSPTHLIKTRGQQVTLRCSSQSGHNTVSWYQQALGQGPQFIFQYYREEENGRGNFPPRFSGLQFPNYSSELNVNALELDDSALYLCASSLKGTGQGKLFFGSGTQLSVL.

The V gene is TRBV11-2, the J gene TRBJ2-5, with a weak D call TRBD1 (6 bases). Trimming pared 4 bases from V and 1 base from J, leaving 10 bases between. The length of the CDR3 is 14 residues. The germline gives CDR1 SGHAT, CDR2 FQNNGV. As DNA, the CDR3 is TGTGCCAGCAGCTCAACAGGGTTCCAAGAGACCCAGTACTTC. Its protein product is CASSSTGFQETQYF.

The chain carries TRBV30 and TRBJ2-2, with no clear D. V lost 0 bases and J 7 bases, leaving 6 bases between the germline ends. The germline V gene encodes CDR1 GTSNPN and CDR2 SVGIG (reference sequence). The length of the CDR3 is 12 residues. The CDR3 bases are TGTGCCTGGAGTGTAGCGAACGGGGAGCTGTTTTTT. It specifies CAWSVANGELFF.

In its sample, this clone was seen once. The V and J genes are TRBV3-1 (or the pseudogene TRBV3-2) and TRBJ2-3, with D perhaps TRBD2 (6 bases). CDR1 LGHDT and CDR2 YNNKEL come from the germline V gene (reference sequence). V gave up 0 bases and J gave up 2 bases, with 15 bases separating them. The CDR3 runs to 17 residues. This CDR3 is CASSQDLSSGFTDTQYF. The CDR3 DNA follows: TGTGCCAGCAGCCAAGATCTGAGTAGCGGTTTCACAGATACGCAGTATTTT.

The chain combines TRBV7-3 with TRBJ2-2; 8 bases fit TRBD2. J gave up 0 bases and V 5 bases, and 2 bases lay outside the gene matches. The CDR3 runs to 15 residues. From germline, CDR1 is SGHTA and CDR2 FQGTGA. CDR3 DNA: TGTGCCAGCAGCCCGGGACTAGCGAACACCGGGGAGCTGTTTTTT. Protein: CASSPGLANTGELFF. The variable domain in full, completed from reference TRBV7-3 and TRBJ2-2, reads GAGVSQTPSNKVTEKGKYVELRCDPISGHTALYWYRQSLGQGPEFLIYFQGTGAADDSGLPNDRFFAVRPEGSVSTLKIQRTERGDSAVYLCASSPGLANTGELFFGEGSRLTVL.

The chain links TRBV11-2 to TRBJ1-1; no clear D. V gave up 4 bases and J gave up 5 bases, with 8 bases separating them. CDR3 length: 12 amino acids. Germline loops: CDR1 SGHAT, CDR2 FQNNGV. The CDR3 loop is CASSSYATEAFF. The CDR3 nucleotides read TGTGCCAGCAGCTCATATGCGACTGAAGCTTTCTTT.

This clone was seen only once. The CDR3 nucleotides read TGTGCCAGCAGCTTAGCGAGCGGGGCTAGCACAGATACGCAGTATTTT. Encoded protein: CASSLASGASTDTQYF. The chain employs TRBV7-8 and TRBJ2-3; TRBD2 agrees at 7 bases. Trimming removed 0 bases from V and 0 bases from J; junction bases left unmatched: 3. CDR1 is SGHVS, CDR2 FQNEAQ, per germline. The CDR3 is made up of 16 amino acids.

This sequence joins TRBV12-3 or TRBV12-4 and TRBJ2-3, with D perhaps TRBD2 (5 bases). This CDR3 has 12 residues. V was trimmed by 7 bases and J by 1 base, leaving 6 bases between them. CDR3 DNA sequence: TGTGCCAGCAATAGCGGCACAGATACGCAGTATTTT. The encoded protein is CASNSGTDTQYF.

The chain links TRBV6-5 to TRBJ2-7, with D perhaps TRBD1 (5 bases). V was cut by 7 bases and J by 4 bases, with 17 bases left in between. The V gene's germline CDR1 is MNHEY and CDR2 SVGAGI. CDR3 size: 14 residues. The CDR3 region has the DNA TGTGCCAGCACTCCGACACGGACAAAGTACGAGCAGTACTTC. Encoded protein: CASTPTRTKYEQYF.

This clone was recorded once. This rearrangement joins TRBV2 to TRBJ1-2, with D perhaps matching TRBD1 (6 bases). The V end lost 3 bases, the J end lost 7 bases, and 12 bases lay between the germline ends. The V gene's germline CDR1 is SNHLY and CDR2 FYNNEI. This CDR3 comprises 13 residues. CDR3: CASSDPTGGGYTF. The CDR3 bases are TGTGCCAGCAGTGACCCGACAGGAGGTGGCTACACCTTC. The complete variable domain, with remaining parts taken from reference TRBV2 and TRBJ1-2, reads EPEVTQTPSHQVTQMGQEVILRCVPISNHLYFYWYRQILGQKVEFLVSFYNNEISEKSEIFDDQFSVERPDGSNFTLKIRSTKLEDSAMYFCASSDPTGGGYTFGSGTRLTVV.

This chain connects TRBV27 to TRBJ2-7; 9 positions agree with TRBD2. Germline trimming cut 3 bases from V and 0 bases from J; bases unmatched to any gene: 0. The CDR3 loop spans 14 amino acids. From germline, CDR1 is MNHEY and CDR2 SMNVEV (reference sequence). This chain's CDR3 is CASSFSGSSYEQYF. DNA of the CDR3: TGTGCCAGCAGTTTTAGCGGGAGCTCCTACGAGCAGTACTTC.

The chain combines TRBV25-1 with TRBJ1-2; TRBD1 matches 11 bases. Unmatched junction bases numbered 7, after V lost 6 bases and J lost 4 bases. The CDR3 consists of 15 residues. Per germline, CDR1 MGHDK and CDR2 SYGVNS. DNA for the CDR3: TGTGCCAGCAGCGCCGGGACAGGGGGGTTCTATGGCTACACCTTC. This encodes CASSAGTGGFYGYTF.

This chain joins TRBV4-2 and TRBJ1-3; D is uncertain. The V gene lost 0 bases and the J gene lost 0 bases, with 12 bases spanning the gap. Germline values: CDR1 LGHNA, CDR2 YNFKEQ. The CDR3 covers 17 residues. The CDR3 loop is CASSQDQLAVSGNTIYF. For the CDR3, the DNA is TGTGCCAGCAGCCAAGATCAATTGGCGGTCTCTGGAAACACCATATATTTT.

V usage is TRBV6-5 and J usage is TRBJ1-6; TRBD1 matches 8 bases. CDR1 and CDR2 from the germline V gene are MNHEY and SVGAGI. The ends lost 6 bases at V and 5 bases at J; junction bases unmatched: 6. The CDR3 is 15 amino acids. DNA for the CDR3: TGTGCCAGCAGAAGACAGGGGTGGGATAATTCACCCCTCCACTTT. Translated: CASRRQGWDNSPLHF.

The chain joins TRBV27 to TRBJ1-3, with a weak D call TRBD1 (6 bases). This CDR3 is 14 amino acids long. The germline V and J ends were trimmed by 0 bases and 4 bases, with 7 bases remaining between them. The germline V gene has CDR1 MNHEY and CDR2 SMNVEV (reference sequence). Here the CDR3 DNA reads TGTGCCAGCAGTTTATCCAGGGGAGGAAACACCATATATTTT. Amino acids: CASSLSRGGNTIYF.

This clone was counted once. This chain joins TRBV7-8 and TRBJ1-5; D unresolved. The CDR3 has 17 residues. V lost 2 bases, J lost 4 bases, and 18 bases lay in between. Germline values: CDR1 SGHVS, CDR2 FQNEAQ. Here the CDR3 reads CASSLLWIWRENQPQHF. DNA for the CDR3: TGTGCCAGCAGCTTACTGTGGATATGGAGGGAGAATCAGCCCCAGCATTTT.